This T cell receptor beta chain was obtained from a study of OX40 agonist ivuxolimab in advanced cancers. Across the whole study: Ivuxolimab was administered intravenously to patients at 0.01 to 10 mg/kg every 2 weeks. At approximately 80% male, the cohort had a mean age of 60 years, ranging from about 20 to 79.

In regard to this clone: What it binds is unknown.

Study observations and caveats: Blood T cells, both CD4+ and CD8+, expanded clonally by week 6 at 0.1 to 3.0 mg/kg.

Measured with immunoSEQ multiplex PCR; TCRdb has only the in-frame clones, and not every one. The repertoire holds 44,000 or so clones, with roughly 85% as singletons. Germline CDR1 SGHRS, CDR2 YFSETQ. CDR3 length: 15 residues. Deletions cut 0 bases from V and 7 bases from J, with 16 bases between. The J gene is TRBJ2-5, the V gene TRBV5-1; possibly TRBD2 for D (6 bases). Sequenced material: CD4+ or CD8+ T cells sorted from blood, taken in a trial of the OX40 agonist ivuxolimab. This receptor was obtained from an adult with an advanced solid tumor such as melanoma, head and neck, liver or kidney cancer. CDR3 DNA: TGCGCCAGCAGCTTGGGGGGACTTCCCCTGGTGACCCAGTACTTC. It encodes CASSLGGLPLVTQYF.